The rows below give T cell receptor beta chains drawn from one sample of a study of breast tumors, draining lymph nodes, adjacent tissues. TCRdb reprocessed the multiplex PCR reads via MiXCR and lists one record per CDR3 protein. The table has some 120,000 distinct CDR3 sequences, 21% seen once. Material: axillary lymph node tissue. These receptors originate from a female donor with breast cancer. Some clones in this sample may be carry-over from other donors' samples. Both conserved end residues are part of each CDR3. D genes are given only for firm matches. Size is stated for part of the rows, as once, few or many counts, or as a class when the clone is expanded.

len: 12; v_gene: TRBV29-1; d_gene: -; j_gene: TRBJ1-2; abundance: many; CDR3aa: CSVWKSGGGYTF; CDR3nt: TGCAGCGTCTGGAAAAGCGGGGGTGGCTACACCTTC
len: 14; v_gene: TRBV28; d_gene: TRBD2; j_gene: TRBJ2-5; abundance: -; CDR3aa: CASSSGGPQETQYF; CDR3nt: TGTGCCAGTTCGAGCGGGGGACCTCAAGAGACCCAGTACTTC
len: 12; v_gene: TRBV28; d_gene: -; j_gene: TRBJ2-1; abundance: -; CDR3aa: CASSPRNNEQFF; CDR3nt: TGTGCCAGCAGTCCCCGGAACAATGAGCAGTTCTTC
len: 16; v_gene: TRBV7-9; d_gene: -; j_gene: TRBJ1-4; abundance: many; CDR3aa: CASSSRLTGPGEKLFF; CDR3nt: TGTGCCAGCAGCTCGCGGTTGACAGGTCCTGGAGAAAAACTGTTTTTT
len: 14; v_gene: TRBV7-2; d_gene: -; j_gene: TRBJ2-7; abundance: many; CDR3aa: CASSYTHGSYEQYF; CDR3nt: TGTGCCAGCAGCTATACTCACGGATCCTACGAGCAGTACTTC
len: 15; v_gene: TRBV7-8; d_gene: TRBD2; j_gene: TRBJ2-5; abundance: -; CDR3aa: CAGRVTQREGETQCF; CDR3nt: TGTGCCGGCAGAGTCACCCAGCGGGAGGGCGAGACCCAGTGCTTC
len: 16; v_gene: TRBV28; d_gene: -; j_gene: TRBJ2-7; abundance: -; CDR3aa: CASSYAGGRDIYEQYF; CDR3nt: TGTGCCAGCAGTTACGCCGGGGGCAGGGACATCTACGAGCAGTACTTC
len: 14; v_gene: TRBV7-2; d_gene: -; j_gene: TRBJ2-1; abundance: many; CDR3aa: CASSQGLTYNEQFF; CDR3nt: TGTGCCAGCAGCCAGGGACTCACCTACAATGAGCAGTTCTTC
len: 12; v_gene: TRBV20-1; d_gene: -; j_gene: TRBJ1-1; abundance: -; CDR3aa: CSARGVGPEAFF; CDR3nt: TGCAGTGCTAGAGGGGTGGGTCCTGAAGCTTTCTTT
len: 15; v_gene: TRBV5-1; d_gene: TRBD1; j_gene: TRBJ1-6; abundance: many; CDR3aa: CASSLSTGDNSPLHF; CDR3nt: TGCGCCAGCAGCTTGTCGACAGGGGATAATTCACCCCTCCACTTT
len: 15; v_gene: TRBV7-2; d_gene: TRBD1; j_gene: TRBJ2-7; abundance: many; CDR3aa: CASSPRGTTSNEQYF; CDR3nt: TGTGCCAGCAGCCCCAGGGGGACAACGAGCAACGAGCAGTACTTC
len: 16; v_gene: TRBV3-1; d_gene: -; j_gene: TRBJ1-1; abundance: -; CDR3aa: CASSQGGRLTNTEAFF; CDR3nt: TGTGCCAGCAGCCAAGGCGGGAGGCTTACGAACACTGAAGCTTTCTTT
len: 17; v_gene: TRBV7-3; d_gene: TRBD2; j_gene: TRBJ2-3; abundance: many; CDR3aa: CASSLMLTSGSPDTQYF; CDR3nt: TGTGCCAGCAGCTTAATGCTGACTAGCGGGAGCCCAGATACGCAGTATTTT
len: 13; v_gene: TRBV7-2; d_gene: -; j_gene: TRBJ2-1; abundance: many; CDR3aa: CASSSRTGNEQFF; CDR3nt: TGTGCCAGCAGCTCCCGGACGGGCAATGAGCAGTTCTTC
len: 13; v_gene: TRBV5-6; d_gene: -; j_gene: TRBJ2-1; abundance: many; CDR3aa: CASSFPGADEQFF; CDR3nt: TGTGCCAGCAGCTTCCCAGGGGCGGATGAGCAGTTCTTC
len: 14; v_gene: TRBV9; d_gene: TRBD1; j_gene: TRBJ1-1; abundance: -; CDR3aa: CASSGTGLNTEAFF; CDR3nt: TGTGCCAGCAGCGGGACAGGATTGAACACTGAAGCTTTCTTT
len: 17; v_gene: TRBV20-1; d_gene: TRBD2; j_gene: TRBJ2-1; abundance: many; CDR3aa: CSASPEPTSESRGEQFF; CDR3nt: TGCAGTGCTAGCCCCGAGCCGACTAGCGAGTCTCGAGGTGAGCAGTTCTTC
len: 18; v_gene: TRBV7-8; d_gene: TRBD2; j_gene: TRBJ2-7; abundance: many; CDR3aa: CASSVLAGVVSTSYEQYF; CDR3nt: TGTGCCAGCAGCGTACTAGCGGGAGTGGTATCAACTTCCTACGAGCAGTACTTC
len: 14; v_gene: TRBV7-3; d_gene: -; j_gene: TRBJ2-3; abundance: many; CDR3aa: CASSGGGLTDTQYF; CDR3nt: TGTGCCAGCAGCGGGGGGGGGCTCACAGATACGCAGTATTTT
len: 17; v_gene: TRBV28; d_gene: -; j_gene: TRBJ2-2; abundance: -; CDR3aa: CASRPQEGSGDTGELFF; CDR3nt: TGTGCCAGCAGGCCCCAAGAGGGCTCGGGGGACACCGGGGAGCTGTTTTTT
len: 16; v_gene: TRBV4-2; d_gene: -; j_gene: TRBJ2-1; abundance: many; CDR3aa: CASSHRIGGRYNEQFF; CDR3nt: TGTGCCAGCAGCCACCGGATAGGGGGGAGATACAATGAGCAGTTCTTC
len: 15; v_gene: TRBV6-5; d_gene: TRBD2; j_gene: TRBJ2-7; abundance: many; CDR3aa: CASSPSGTASYEQYF; CDR3nt: TGTGCCAGCAGCCCTAGCGGGACGGCATCCTACGAGCAGTACTTC
len: 14; v_gene: TRBV28; d_gene: -; j_gene: TRBJ1-4; abundance: few; CDR3aa: CASRLRVLGEKLFF; CDR3nt: TGTGCCAGCAGGCTCAGGGTTTTGGGTGAAAAACTGTTTTTT
len: 15; v_gene: TRBV5-8; d_gene: -; j_gene: TRBJ2-1; abundance: many; CDR3aa: CASSLVSSVSYEQFF; CDR3nt: TGTGCCAGCAGCTTGGTTTCCTCCGTTTCCTACGAGCAGTTCTTC